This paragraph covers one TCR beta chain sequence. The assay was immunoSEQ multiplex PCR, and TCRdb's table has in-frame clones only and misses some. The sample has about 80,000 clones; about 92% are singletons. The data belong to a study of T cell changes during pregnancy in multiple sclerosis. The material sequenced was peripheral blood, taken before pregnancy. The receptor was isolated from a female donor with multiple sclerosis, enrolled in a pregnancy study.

The CDR3 nucleotides read TGCGCCAGCAGCCAAGAGGGGGTAGGACAGGGGAAAGGCTACACCTTC. It translates to CASSQEGVGQGKGYTF. The rearrangement links TRBV4-1 to TRBJ1-2; TRBD1 agrees at 9 bases. Trimming at V came to 0 bases and at J to 8 bases, leaving 10 bases not matched to a gene. CDR1 and CDR2 from the germline V gene are MGHRA and YSYEKL. The CDR3 length is 16 residues.